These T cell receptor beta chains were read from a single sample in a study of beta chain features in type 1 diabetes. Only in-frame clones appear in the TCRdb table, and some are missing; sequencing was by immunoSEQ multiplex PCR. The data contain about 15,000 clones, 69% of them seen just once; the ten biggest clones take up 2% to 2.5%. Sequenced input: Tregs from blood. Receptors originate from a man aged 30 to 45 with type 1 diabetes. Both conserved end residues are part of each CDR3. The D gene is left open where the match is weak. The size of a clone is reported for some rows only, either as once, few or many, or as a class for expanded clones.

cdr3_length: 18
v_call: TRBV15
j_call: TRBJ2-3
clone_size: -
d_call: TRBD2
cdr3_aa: CATSRRGSGVSSTDTQYF
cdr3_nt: TGTGCCACCAGCAGGAGAGGGAGCGGGGTCTCTTCCACAGATACGCAGTATTTT

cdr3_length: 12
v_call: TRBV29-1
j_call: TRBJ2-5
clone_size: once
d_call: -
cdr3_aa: CSVVAAEETQYF
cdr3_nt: TGCAGCGTTGTCGCGGCGGAAGAGACCCAGTACTTC

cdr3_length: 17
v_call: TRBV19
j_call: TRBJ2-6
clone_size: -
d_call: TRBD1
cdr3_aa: CASSPGQALAGANVLTF
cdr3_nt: TGTGCCAGTAGTCCCGGACAGGCCCTAGCTGGGGCCAACGTCCTGACTTTC

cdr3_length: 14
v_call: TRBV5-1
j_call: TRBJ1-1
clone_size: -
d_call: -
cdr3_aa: CASSFRTANTEAFF
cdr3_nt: TGCGCCAGCAGCTTTCGGACAGCGAACACTGAAGCTTTCTTT

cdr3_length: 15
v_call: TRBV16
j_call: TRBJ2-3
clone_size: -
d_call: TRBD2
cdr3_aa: CASSPGRELTDTQYF
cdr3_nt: TGTGCCAGCAGCCCGGGGCGGGAGTTAACAGATACGCAGTATTTT

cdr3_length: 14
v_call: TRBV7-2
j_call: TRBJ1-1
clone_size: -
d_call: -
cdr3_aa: CASSLGTANTEAFF
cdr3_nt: TGTGCCAGCAGCTTAGGGACAGCGAACACTGAAGCTTTCTTT

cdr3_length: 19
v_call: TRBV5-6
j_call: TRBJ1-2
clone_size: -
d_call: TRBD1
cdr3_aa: CASSMLSGQGAPLDDGYTF
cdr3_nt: TGTGCCAGCAGCATGTTATCGGGACAGGGGGCGCCCCTGGACGATGGCTACACCTTC

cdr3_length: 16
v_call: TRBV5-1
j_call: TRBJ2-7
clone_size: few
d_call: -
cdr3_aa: CASSSSYRGLSYEQYF
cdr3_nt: TGCGCCAGCAGCTCCTCTTACAGGGGACTTTCCTACGAGCAGTACTTC

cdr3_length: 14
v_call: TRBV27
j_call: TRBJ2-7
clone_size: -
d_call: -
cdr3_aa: CASSLFRQAHEQYF
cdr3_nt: TGTGCCAGCAGTTTATTTAGACAGGCCCACGAGCAGTACTTC

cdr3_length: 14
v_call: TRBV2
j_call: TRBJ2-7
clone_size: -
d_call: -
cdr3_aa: CASSEGRGRPEQYF
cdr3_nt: TGTGCCAGCAGTGAAGGCAGGGGTCGCCCCGAGCAGTACTTC

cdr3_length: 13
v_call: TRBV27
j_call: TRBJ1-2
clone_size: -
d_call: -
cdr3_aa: CASSSTANYGYTF
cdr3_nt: TGTGCCAGCAGTTCGACAGCAAACTATGGCTACACCTTC

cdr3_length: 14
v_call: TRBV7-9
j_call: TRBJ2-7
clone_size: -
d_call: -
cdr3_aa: CASSLAPPGYEQYF
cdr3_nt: TGTGCCAGCAGCTTAGCGCCCCCAGGCTACGAGCAGTACTTC

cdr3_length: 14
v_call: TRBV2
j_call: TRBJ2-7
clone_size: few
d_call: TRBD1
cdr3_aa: CASSATETGDEQYF
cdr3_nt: TGTGCCAGCAGTGCTACGGAAACAGGGGACGAGCAGTACTTC

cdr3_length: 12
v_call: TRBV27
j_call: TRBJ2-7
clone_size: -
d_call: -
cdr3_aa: CASSLLGSEQYF
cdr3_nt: TGTGCCAGCAGTTTACTGGGGAGCGAGCAGTACTTC

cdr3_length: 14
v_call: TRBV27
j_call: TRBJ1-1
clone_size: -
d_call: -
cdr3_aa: CASSSRQRNTEAFF
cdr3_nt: TGTGCCAGCAGTTCGAGGCAGCGGAACACTGAAGCTTTCTTT

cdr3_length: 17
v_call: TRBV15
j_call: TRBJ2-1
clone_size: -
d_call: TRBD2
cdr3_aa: CATSREGLAGGGNEQFF
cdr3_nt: TGTGCCACCAGCAGAGAAGGGCTAGCGGGAGGGGGCAATGAGCAGTTCTTC

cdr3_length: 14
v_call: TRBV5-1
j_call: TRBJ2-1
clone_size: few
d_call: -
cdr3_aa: CASSLRNRDNEQFF
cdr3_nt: TGCGCCAGCAGCTTGAGGAACAGAGACAATGAGCAGTTCTTC

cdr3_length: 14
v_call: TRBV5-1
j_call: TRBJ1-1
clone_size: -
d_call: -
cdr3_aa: CASSLFRGYTEAFF
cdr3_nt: TGCGCCAGCAGCTTGTTCCGGGGGTACACTGAAGCTTTCTTT

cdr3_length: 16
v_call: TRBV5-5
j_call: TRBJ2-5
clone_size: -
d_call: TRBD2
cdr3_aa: CASSVGLAAIQETQYF
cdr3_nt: TGTGCCAGCAGCGTTGGACTAGCGGCTATACAAGAGACCCAGTACTTC

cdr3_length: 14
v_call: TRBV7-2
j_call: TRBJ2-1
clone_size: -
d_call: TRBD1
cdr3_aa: CASSTNRGADEQFF
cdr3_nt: TGTGCCAGCAGCACCAACAGGGGGGCGGATGAGCAGTTCTTC

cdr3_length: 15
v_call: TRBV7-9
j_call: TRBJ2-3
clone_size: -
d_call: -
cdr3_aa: CASSLAISGPDTQYF
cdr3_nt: TGTGCCAGCAGCTTAGCCATTAGCGGTCCGGATACGCAGTATTTT

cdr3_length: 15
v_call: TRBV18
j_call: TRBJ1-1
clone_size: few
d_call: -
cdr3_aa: CASSPPPRDGGEAFF
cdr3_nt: TGTGCCAGCTCACCACCCCCAAGGGATGGGGGCGAAGCTTTCTTT

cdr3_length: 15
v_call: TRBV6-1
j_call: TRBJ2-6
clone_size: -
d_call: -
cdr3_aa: CASRVQVTGANVLTF
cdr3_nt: TGTGCCAGCAGGGTACAGGTAACTGGGGCCAACGTCCTGACTTTC

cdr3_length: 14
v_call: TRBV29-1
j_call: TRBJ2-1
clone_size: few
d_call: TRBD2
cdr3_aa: CSVDVTSGYNEQFF
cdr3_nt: TGCAGCGTTGACGTGACTAGCGGCTACAATGAGCAGTTCTTC

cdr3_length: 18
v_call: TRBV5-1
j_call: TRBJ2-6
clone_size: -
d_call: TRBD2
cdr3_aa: CASSLFTSGRTGANVLTF
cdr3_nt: TGCGCCAGCAGCTTGTTTACTAGCGGGAGGACTGGGGCCAACGTCCTGACTTTC

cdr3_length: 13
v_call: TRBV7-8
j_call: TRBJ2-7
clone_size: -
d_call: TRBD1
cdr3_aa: CASSLGGQGAAYF
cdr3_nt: TGTGCCAGCAGCCTGGGGGGACAGGGGGCGGCGTACTTC

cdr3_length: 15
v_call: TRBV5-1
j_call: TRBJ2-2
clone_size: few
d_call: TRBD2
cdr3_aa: CASCSGLPNTGELFF
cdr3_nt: TGCGCCAGCTGCTCGGGACTACCGAACACCGGGGAGCTGTTTTTT

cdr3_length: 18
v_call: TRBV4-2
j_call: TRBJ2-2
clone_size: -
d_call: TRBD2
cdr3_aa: CASSQRASGGAWTGELFF
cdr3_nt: TGTGCCAGCAGCCAGAGGGCTAGCGGGGGGGCCTGGACCGGGGAGCTGTTTTTT

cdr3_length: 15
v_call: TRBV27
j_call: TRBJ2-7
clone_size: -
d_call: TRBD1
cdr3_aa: CASSLGQGKTYEQYF
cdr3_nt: TGTGCCAGCAGCCTCGGACAGGGGAAAACCTACGAGCAGTACTTC

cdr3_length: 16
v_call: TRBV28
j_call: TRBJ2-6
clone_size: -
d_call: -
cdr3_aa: CASSLIALSGANVLTF
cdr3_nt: TGTGCCAGCAGTTTGATAGCGCTCTCTGGGGCCAACGTCCTGACTTTC

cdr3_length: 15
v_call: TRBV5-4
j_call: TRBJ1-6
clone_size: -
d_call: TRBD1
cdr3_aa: CASSTDRGLNSPLHF
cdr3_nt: TGTGCCAGCAGCACGGACAGGGGGCTTAATTCACCCCTCCACTTT

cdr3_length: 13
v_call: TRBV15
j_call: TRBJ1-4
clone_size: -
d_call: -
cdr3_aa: CATSLGFNEKLFF
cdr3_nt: TGTGCCACCAGCTTGGGCTTTAATGAAAAACTGTTTTTT

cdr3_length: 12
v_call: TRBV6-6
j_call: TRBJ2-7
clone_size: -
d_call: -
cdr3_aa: CASSYRGPEQYF
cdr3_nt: TGTGCCAGCAGTTACCGAGGGCCAGAGCAGTACTTC

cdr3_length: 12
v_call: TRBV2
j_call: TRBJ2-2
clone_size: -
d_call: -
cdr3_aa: CASSSRAGELFF
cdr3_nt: TGTGCCAGCAGTTCGAGGGCTGGGGAGCTGTTTTTT

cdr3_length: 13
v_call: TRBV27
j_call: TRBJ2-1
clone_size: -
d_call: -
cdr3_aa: CASSREGRGGGVF
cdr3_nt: TGTGCCAGCAGTAGAGAGGGGAGGGGGGGCGGGGTCTTC

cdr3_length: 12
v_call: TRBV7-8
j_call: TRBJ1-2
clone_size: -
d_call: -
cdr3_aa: CASSLGNYGYTF
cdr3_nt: TGTGCCAGCAGCTTGGGCAACTATGGCTACACCTTC

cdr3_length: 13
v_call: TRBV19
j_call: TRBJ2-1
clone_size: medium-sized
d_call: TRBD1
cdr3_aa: CASSRTGYNEQFF
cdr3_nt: TGTGCCAGTAGCAGGACAGGTTACAATGAGCAGTTCTTC

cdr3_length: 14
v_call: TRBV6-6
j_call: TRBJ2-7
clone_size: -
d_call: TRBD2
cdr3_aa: CASSFRAGAYEQYF
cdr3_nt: TGTGCCAGCAGTTTCCGAGCGGGGGCTTACGAGCAGTACTTC

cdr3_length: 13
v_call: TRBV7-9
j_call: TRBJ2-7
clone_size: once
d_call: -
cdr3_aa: CASSLNREYEQYF
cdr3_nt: TGTGCCAGCAGCTTAAACAGGGAATACGAGCAGTACTTC

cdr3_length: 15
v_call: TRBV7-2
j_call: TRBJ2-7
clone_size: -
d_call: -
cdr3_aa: CASSPGQGLVYEQYF
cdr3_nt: TGTGCCAGCAGTCCAGGGCAGGGATTAGTGTACGAGCAGTACTTC

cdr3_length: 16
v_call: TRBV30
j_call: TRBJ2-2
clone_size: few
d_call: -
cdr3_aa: CAWRKRGGVGPGELFF
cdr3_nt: TGTGCCTGGAGAAAAAGGGGGGGAGTGGGTCCCGGGGAGCTGTTTTTT

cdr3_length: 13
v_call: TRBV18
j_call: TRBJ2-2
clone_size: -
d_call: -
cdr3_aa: CASSATVSGELFF
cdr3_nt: TGTGCCAGCTCAGCAACGGTGTCCGGGGAGCTGTTTTTT

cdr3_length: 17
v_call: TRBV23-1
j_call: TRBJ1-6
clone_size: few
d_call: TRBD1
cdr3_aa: CASSHRRQGSYNSPLHF
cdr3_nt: TGCGCCAGCAGTCACCGCCGACAGGGCTCCTATAATTCACCCCTCCACTTT

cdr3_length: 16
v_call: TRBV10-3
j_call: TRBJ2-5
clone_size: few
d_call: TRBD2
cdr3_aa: CAISVTSGRFQETQYF
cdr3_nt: TGTGCCATCAGTGTGACTAGCGGGAGGTTCCAAGAGACCCAGTACTTC

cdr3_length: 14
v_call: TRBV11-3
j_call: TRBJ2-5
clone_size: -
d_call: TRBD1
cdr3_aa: CASSIDRGRETQYF
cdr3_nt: TGTGCCAGCAGCATCGACAGGGGACGAGAGACCCAGTACTTC